These 25 T cell receptor beta chains were sequenced from one sample in a study of T cell changes during pregnancy in multiple sclerosis. The method was immunoSEQ multiplex PCR; TCRdb's version includes in-frame clones alone and lacks a portion of them. The profile covers about 67,000 clones, with about nine tenths appearing a single time and around 2.7% taken by the ten largest. The sample was peripheral blood, taken in the second trimester of pregnancy. The receptors derive from a female donor in good health, enrolled as a control in a pregnancy study.

This chain uses TRBV29-1 with TRBJ1-5; a possible D gene is TRBD1 (6 bases). The V and J ends lost 4 bases and 0 bases respectively, with 13 bases between them. The CDR3 has 15 residues. CDR1 SQVTM and CDR2 ANQGSEA come from the germline V gene. The CDR3 DNA reads as TGCAGCGTTGCTGGACAGCTCCCTAGCAATCAGCCCCAGCATTTT. Translation: CSVAGQLPSNQPQHF.

This clone is a singleton in its sample. The chain joins TRBV5-5 to TRBJ1-1; 10 bases align to TRBD1. Looked up from germline, CDR1 is SGHKS and CDR2 is YYEKEE (reference sequence). The J segment lost 11 bases and the V segment lost 5 bases, leaving 12 bases of the junction unmatched. CDR3 length: 14 amino acids. The CDR3 region is CASRPGQGYLQAFF. CDR3 nucleotide sequence: TGTGCCAGCAGGCCGGGACAGGGGTATCTGCAGGCTTTCTTT.

CDR3 region: CATSRDPDPVSEQYF. The CDR3 coding sequence is TGTGCCACCAGCAGAGATCCTGATCCGGTTTCCGAGCAGTACTTC. The chain carries TRBV15 and TRBJ2-7; D not certain. The germline CDR1 and CDR2 sequences are LNHNV and YYDKDF (reference sequence). This CDR3 has 15 amino acids. V was trimmed by 0 bases and J by 6 bases, leaving 15 bases between them.

This sequence joins TRBV5-1 and TRBJ2-7, with TRBD2 matching over 10 bases. Germline CDR1 reads SGHRS; CDR2 reads YFSETQ. Trimming removed 0 bases from V and 4 bases from J; junction bases left unmatched: 13. The CDR3 has 18 amino acids. Here the CDR3 reads CASSLALAGGLLSYEQYF. DNA of the CDR3: TGCGCCAGCAGCTTGGCGTTAGCGGGGGGACTTTTGTCATACGAGCAGTACTTC.

V is TRBV10-2 and J is TRBJ2-5; D gene unclear. In germline, CDR1 is WSHSY, CDR2 SAAADI. V dropped 3 bases and J dropped 4 bases, with 9 bases sitting between them. This CDR3 has 13 residues. Here the CDR3 DNA reads TGCGCCAGCAGTGACCTTCGAGCAGAGACCCAGTACTTC. It specifies CASSDLRAETQYF.

The chain is built from TRBV28 and TRBJ1-1; possible D gene TRBD1, 5 bases. The CDR3 sequence is 13 residues long. Trimming stripped 2 bases from V and 6 bases from J, with 10 bases between. The germline gives CDR1 MDHEN, CDR2 SYDVKM. In DNA, the CDR3 is TGTGCCAGCAGTTTAGTGTCCAGGGCTGAAGCTTTCTTT. Residues: CASSLVSRAEAFF.

This clone was counted once. This rearrangement joins TRBV7-2 to TRBJ2-2; no firm D call. The CDR3 has 15 amino acids. V was pared by 4 bases and J by 0 bases, with 9 bases between. Germline V gene lookup returns CDR1 SGHTA and CDR2 FQGNSA. The CDR3 nucleotides read TGTGCCAGCAGCTACCCGACTTCGAACACCGGGGAGCTGTTTTTT. Encoded protein: CASSYPTSNTGELFF.

The gene calls are TRBV5-4 and TRBJ2-1; TRBD1 might be the D (6 bases). The V end was cut by 4 bases, the J end by 6 bases, with 17 bases between. The CDR3 runs 15 residues. Germline lookup yields CDR1 SGHNT and CDR2 YYREEE (reference sequence). CDR3 sequence: CASSLPGHVRNEQFF. CDR3 sequence (DNA): TGTGCCAGCAGCCTTCCGGGACATGTTCGCAATGAGCAGTTCTTC.

The V gene is TRBV6-4, the J gene TRBJ2-2; 10 bases are a match to TRBD2. Germline CDR1 MRHNA, CDR2 SNTAGT. CDR3 length: 15 residues. V trimming: 4 bases; J trimming: 1 base; junction bases outside the gene matches: 0. The chain's CDR3 is CASSGTSGNTGELFF. CDR3 nucleotides: TGTGCCAGCAGTGGGACTAGCGGGAACACCGGGGAGCTGTTTTTT.

V and J are TRBV28 and TRBJ1-2; no clear D gene. Trimming took 8 bases from V and 3 from J, leaving 7 bases between them. This CDR3 spans 11 amino acids. Per germline, CDR1 MDHEN and CDR2 SYDVKM. CDR3 nucleotides: TGTGCCAGCGGCAGTTACTATGGCTACACCTTC. The encoded protein is CASGSYYGYTF.

V gene TRBV10-3 combines with J gene TRBJ2-1; 7 positions match TRBD2. The trim removed 7 bases at V and 9 bases at J, leaving 6 bases unmatched. The CDR3 is 12 amino acids. Germline V gene sequence: CDR1 ENHRY, CDR2 SYGVKD. In DNA, the CDR3 is TGTGCCATCAACAATAGCGGGTTTGAGCAGTTCTTC. Translating it yields CAINNSGFEQFF.

This clone was counted only a few times. The gene calls are TRBV6-4 and TRBJ2-1; TRBD2 agrees at 14 bases. V trimming: 3 bases; J trimming: 7 bases; junction bases outside the gene matches: 2. The CDR3 extends over 15 amino acids. The germline V gene encodes CDR1 MRHNA and CDR2 SNTAGT. The CDR3 coding sequence is TGTGCCAGCAGTGAAGGGACTAGCGGGGGAAATGAGCAGTTCTTC. Its protein is CASSEGTSGGNEQFF.

The chain links TRBV30 to TRBJ1-5; D gene ambiguous. V was trimmed by 0 bases and J by 5 bases, leaving 14 bases between them. CDR1 and CDR2 from the germline V gene are GTSNPN and SVGIG (reference sequence). The CDR3 contains 15 residues. The CDR3 DNA is TGTGCCTGGAGTGTACTCGGCAGCGACCATCAGCCCCAGCATTTT. Its protein is CAWSVLGSDHQPQHF.

The chain joins TRBV6-6 to TRBJ2-5, with 8 bases aligning to TRBD1. Per the germline V gene, CDR1 is MNHNY and CDR2 is SVGAGI (reference sequence). This CDR3 region has 15 residues. Trimming removed 0 bases from V and 5 bases from J; junction bases left unmatched: 5. The CDR3 here is CASSYSGRGPETQYF. CDR3 coding DNA: TGTGCCAGCAGTTACTCGGGCAGGGGGCCGGAGACCCAGTACTTC.

The rearrangement joins TRBV6-1 to TRBJ2-1, with TRBD2 matching 9 bases. The germline gives CDR1 MNHNS, CDR2 SASEGT. The J segment lost 4 bases and the V segment lost 4 bases, leaving 11 bases of the junction unmatched. The CDR3 is 17 amino acids. The CDR3 DNA reads as TGTGCCAGCAGTGGGAGAGCTAGCGGGGACCTATACAATGAGCAGTTCTTC. Protein sequence: CASSGRASGDLYNEQFF.

V is TRBV28 and J is TRBJ2-7; 7 bases map to TRBD2. Germline trimming cut 2 bases from V and 0 bases from J; bases unmatched to any gene: 4. CDR3 length: 15 residues. The V gene's germline CDR1 is MDHEN and CDR2 SYDVKM. The DNA for the CDR3 is TGTGCCAGCAGTTTAGGTGGGAGGGTCTCCTACGAGCAGTACTTC. This codes for CASSLGGRVSYEQYF.

The CDR3 DNA reads as TGTGCCAGCAGCTTACTAACTCCCGGTGCCTACGAGCAGTACTTC. Amino acid sequence: CASSLLTPGAYEQYF. This chain connects TRBV13 to TRBJ2-7; unclear D gene. V gave up 2 bases and J gave up 2 bases, with 13 bases separating them. The CDR3 covers 15 residues. The germline V gene encodes CDR1 PRHDT and CDR2 FYEKMQ (reference sequence).

V usage is TRBV9 and J usage is TRBJ2-7, with a weak D call TRBD1 (5 bases). The CDR3 contains 13 residues. With 4 bases removed from V and 4 bases from J, the gap between germline ends came to 12 bases. Germline V gives CDR1 SGDLS, CDR2 YYNGEE. Here the CDR3 DNA reads TGTGCCAGCAGCCCATCTGGACATTACGAGCAGTACTTC. Its translation is CASSPSGHYEQYF.

The chain employs TRBV6-6 and TRBJ2-3, with TRBD2 identical over 8 bases. From germline, CDR1 is MNHNY and CDR2 SVGAGI (reference sequence). V gave up 5 bases and J gave up 2 bases; unmatched junction bases: 9. The CDR3 runs to 16 residues. CDR3 nucleotides: TGTGCCAGCAGTCGGGGACTAGAGGCAGCCACAGATACGCAGTATTTT. Translation: CASSRGLEAATDTQYF.

The chain employs TRBV2 and TRBJ2-1, with 9 bases aligning to TRBD1. CDR1 and CDR2 from the germline V gene are SNHLY and FYNNEI. There are 20 residues in the CDR3. Trimming removed 6 bases from V and 0 bases from J; junction bases left unmatched: 18. As DNA, the CDR3 is TGTGCCAGCAGACTTGTCCGGGACAGGGCTCGACTAAGCTCCTACAATGAGCAGTTCTTC. It encodes CASRLVRDRARLSSYNEQFF.

The rearrangement links TRBV6-5 to TRBJ2-7, with 7 bases matching TRBD2. The CDR3 totals 15 residues. Germline CDR1 and CDR2: MNHEY and SVGAGI. J was trimmed by 2 bases and V by 0 bases; bases with no gene match: 4. Here the CDR3 reads CASSYSASGTYEQYF. CDR3 nucleotide sequence: TGTGCCAGCAGTTACTCAGCTAGCGGCACCTACGAGCAGTACTTC.

The chain employs TRBV7-8 and TRBJ2-7; TRBD1 matches at 7 bases. This CDR3 has 13 residues. Germline V lookup: CDR1 SGHVS, CDR2 FQNEAQ. The ends lost 5 bases at V and 0 bases at J; junction bases unmatched: 1. Here the CDR3 DNA reads TGTGCCAGCAGCCGGGACAGCTCCTACGAGCAGTACTTC. It yields the protein CASSRDSSYEQYF.

The V and J genes are TRBV28 and TRBJ2-2, with 11 bases identical to TRBD2. The V gene's germline CDR1 is MDHEN and CDR2 SYDVKM. The CDR3 sequence is 19 residues long. The trim removed 5 bases at V and 0 bases at J, leaving 11 bases unmatched. DNA for the CDR3: TGTGCCAGCAGTCCCCCCTGGTTAGCGGGAGGGTCGAACACCGGGGAGCTGTTTTTT. This codes for CASSPPWLAGGSNTGELFF.

The chain links TRBV28 to TRBJ2-7, with a possible D match to TRBD1 (5 bases). The CDR3 runs 14 residues. V dropped 6 bases and J dropped 5 bases, with 17 bases sitting between them. Per the germline V gene, CDR1 is MDHEN and CDR2 is SYDVKM. CDR3: CASSQTPGFDEQYF. The CDR3 DNA reads as TGTGCCAGCAGCCAAACCCCAGGGTTCGACGAGCAGTACTTC.

The rearrangement joins TRBV28 to TRBJ2-7; D is undetermined. The V end was cut by 3 bases, the J end by 8 bases, with 14 bases between. This CDR3 comprises 13 residues. CDR1 and CDR2 from the germline V gene are MDHEN and SYDVKM. DNA of the CDR3: TGTGCCAGCAGTTTTTCTGGGCGAAATCAGCAGTACTTC. It yields the protein CASSFSGRNQQYF.